The entry below gives a single TCR beta chain sequence along with its context. Its specificity is unknown. Profiled with immunoSEQ multiplex PCR; TCRdb holds only in-frame clones, not every one. This table holds roughly 4,900 clones, approximately 70% found once. The record originates from a study of CD8 T cell repertoires and HIV-1 epitope variants. Study overall: Epitopes were three Gag families plus Nef HW9 and YT9. Equal numbers of autologous T cell-negative cells presented antigen to enriched T cells.

The CDR3 length is 16 residues. The V end lost 2 bases, the J end lost 1 base, and 14 bases lay between the germline ends. The rearrangement joins TRBV23-1 to TRBJ1-2, with a weak D call TRBD1 (5 bases). TRBV23-1 counts as an open reading frame of uncertain function. This TCR came from a male donor with HIV. The sample taken for sequencing was cultured CD8+ T cells derived from PBMCs. CDR3 in amino acids: CASSQNLHRHNYGYTF. CDR3 DNA: TGCGCCAGCAGTCAAAATCTCCACAGGCATAACTATGGCTACACCTTC.